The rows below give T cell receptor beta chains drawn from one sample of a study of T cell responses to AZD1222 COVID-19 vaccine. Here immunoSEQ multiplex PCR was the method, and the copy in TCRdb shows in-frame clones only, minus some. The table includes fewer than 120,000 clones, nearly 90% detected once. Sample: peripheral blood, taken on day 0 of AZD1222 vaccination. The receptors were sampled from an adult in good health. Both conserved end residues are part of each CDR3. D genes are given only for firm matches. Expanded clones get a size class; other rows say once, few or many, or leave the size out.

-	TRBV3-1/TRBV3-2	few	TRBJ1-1	CASSQQCVKGTEAFF	TGTGCCAGCAGCCAACAATGCGTAAAGGGGACTGAAGCTTTCTTT
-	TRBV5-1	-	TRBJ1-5	CASSLGSGLGNQPQHF	TGCGCCAGCAGCTTGGGGTCGGGCCTGGGGAATCAGCCCCAGCATTTT
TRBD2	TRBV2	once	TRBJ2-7	CASSAGTTPYEQYF	TGTGCCAGCAGTGCCGGGACTACACCTTACGAGCAGTACTTC
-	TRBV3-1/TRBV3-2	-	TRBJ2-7	CASSQAGREQYF	TGTGCCAGCAGCCAGGCTGGTCGAGAGCAGTACTTC
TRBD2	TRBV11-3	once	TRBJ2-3	CASSLSGTSGTSRDTQYF	TGTGCCAGCAGCTTGTCCGGGACTAGCGGGACTAGTCGGGATACGCAGTATTTT
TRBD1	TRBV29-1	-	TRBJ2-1	CSARTGTNNEQFF	TGCAGCGCTAGGACAGGGACGAACAATGAGCAGTTCTTC
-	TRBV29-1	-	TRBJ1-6	CSVADGKNSPLHF	TGCAGCGTTGCGGACGGCAAGAATTCACCCCTCCACTTT
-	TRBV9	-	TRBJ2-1	CASSTSSYNEQFF	TGTGCCAGCAGTACTTCATCCTACAATGAGCAGTTCTTC
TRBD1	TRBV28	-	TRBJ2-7	CASSSIRQGQNEQYF	TGTGCCAGCAGTTCGATCAGACAGGGGCAAAACGAGCAGTACTTC
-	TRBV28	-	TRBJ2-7	CASSVLGGAYEQYF	TGTGCCAGCAGTGTCTTGGGGGGTGCTTACGAGCAGTACTTC
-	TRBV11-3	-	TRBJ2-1	CASSLDPTSYNEQFF	TGTGCCAGCAGCTTAGACCCTACCTCCTACAATGAGCAGTTCTTC
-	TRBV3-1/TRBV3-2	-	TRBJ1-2	CASSQGTALGGYTF	TGTGCCAGCAGCCAAGGGACAGCCCTTGGTGGCTACACCTTC
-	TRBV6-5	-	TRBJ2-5	CASSYRGETQYF	TGTGCCAGCAGTTATCGGGGGGAGACCCAGTACTTC
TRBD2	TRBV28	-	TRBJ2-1	CASRLLASGRINEQFF	TGTGCCAGCAGGCTCCTGGCTAGCGGGAGGATAAATGAGCAGTTCTTC
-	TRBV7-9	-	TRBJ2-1	CASTDLHEQFF	TGTGCCAGCACCGACCTTCATGAGCAGTTCTTC
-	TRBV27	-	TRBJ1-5	CASSSGGGRPQHF	TGTGCCAGCAGTTCAGGCGGTGGTCGGCCCCAGCATTTT
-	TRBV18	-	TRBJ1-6	CASSPRPGAQNSPLHF	TGTGCCAGCTCACCCCGGCCGGGGGCTCAGAATTCACCCCTCCACTTT